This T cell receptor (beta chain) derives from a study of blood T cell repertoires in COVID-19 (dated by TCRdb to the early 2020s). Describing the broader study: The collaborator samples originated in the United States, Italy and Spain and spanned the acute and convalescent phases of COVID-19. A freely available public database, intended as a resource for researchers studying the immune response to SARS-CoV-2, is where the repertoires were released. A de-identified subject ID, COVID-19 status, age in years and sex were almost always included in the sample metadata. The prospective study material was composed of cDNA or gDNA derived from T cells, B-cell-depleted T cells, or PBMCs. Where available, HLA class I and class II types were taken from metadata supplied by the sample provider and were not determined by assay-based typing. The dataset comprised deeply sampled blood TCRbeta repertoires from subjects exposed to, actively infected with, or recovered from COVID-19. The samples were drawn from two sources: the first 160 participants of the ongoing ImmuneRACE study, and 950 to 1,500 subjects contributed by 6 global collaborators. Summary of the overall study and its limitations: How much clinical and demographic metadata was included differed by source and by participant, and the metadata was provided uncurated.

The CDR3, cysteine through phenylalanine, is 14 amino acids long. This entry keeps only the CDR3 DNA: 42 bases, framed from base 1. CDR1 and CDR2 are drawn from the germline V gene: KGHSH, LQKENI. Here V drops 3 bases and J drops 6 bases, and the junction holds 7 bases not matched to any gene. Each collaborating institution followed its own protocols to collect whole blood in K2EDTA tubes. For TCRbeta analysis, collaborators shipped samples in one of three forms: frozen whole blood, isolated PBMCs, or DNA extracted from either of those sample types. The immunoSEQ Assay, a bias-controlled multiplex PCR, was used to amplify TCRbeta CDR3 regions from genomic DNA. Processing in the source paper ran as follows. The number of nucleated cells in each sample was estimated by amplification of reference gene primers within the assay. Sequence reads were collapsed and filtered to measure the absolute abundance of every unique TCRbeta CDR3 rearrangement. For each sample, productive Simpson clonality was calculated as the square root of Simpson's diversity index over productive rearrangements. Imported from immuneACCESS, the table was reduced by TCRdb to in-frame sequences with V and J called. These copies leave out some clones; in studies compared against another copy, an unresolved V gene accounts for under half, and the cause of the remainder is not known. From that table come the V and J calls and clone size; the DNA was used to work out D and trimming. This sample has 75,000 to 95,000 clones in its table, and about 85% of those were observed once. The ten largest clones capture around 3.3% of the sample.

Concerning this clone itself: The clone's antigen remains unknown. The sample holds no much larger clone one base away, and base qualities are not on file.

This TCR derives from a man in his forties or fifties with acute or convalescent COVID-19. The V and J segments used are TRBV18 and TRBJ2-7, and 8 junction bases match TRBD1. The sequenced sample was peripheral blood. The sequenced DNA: TGTGCCAGCTCACCGTTTGGACAGGGCACCGAGCAGTACTTC. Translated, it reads CASSPFGQGTEQYF.